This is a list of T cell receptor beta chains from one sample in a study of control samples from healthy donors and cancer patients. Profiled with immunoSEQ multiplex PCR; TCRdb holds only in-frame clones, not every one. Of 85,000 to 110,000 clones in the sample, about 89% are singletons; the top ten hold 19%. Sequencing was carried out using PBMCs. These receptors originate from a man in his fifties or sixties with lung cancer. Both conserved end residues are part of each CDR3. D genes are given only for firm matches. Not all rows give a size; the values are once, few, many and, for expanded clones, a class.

CASSSGTGSTEAFF	TGTGCCAGCAGCTCCGGGACAGGGTCCACTGAAGCTTTCTTT	NA	TRBD1	TRBV3-1/TRBV3-2	TRBJ1-1
CASSPPSGQMNTEAFF	TGTGCCAGCTCACCACCTTCGGGACAGATGAACACTGAAGCTTTCTTT	NA	TRBD1	TRBV18	TRBJ1-1
CASRGDGQEYNEQFF	TGTGCCAGCAGGGGGGACGGACAGGAGTACAATGAGCAGTTCTTC	NA	TRBD1	TRBV6-5	TRBJ2-1
CASSRVGDGYGYTF	TGTGCCAGCAGCCGTGTGGGGGACGGCTATGGCTACACCTTC	NA	NA	TRBV5-6	TRBJ1-2
CASRPGVGSPLHF	TGTGCCAGCAGACCAGGGGTAGGTTCACCCCTCCACTTT	NA	NA	TRBV12-3/TRBV12-4	TRBJ1-6
CASSQGGAVGRVRNF	TGTGCCAGCAGCCAAGGGGGCGCAGTGGGGAGGGTGAGGAACTTC	NA	TRBD2	TRBV3-1/TRBV3-2	TRBJ2-5
CASSPGQGNNIQYF	TGTGCCAGCAGCCCAGGACAGGGAAACAACATTCAGTACTTC	NA	TRBD1	TRBV9	TRBJ2-4
CASSVVGLGGGPETQYF	TGTGCCAGCAGCGTAGTTGGACTTGGCGGGGGGCCAGAGACCCAGTACTTC	NA	TRBD2	TRBV9	TRBJ2-5
CASSDRRGYMNTEAFF	TGTGCCAGCAGTGATAGAAGGGGATACATGAACACTGAAGCTTTCTTT	NA	NA	TRBV6-1	TRBJ1-1
CAIKGQGRSTDTQYF	TGTGCCATCAAGGGCCAGGGAAGGAGCACAGATACGCAGTATTTT	NA	NA	TRBV10-3	TRBJ2-3
CATSDSLGPLKGYGYTF	TGTGCCACCAGTGATTCCCTCGGCCCTCTGAAAGGCTATGGCTACACCTTC	NA	NA	TRBV24-1	TRBJ1-2
CASSIIQETQYF	TGTGCCAGCAGTATAATACAAGAGACCCAGTACTTC	NA	NA	TRBV12-3/TRBV12-4	TRBJ2-5
CASSGAKDTEAFF	TGTGCCAGCAGTGGGGCCAAGGACACTGAAGCTTTCTTT	NA	NA	TRBV2	TRBJ1-1
CASSPDRVGYTF	TGTGCCAGCTCGCCGGACCGGGTTGGCTACACCTTC	NA	NA	TRBV18	TRBJ1-2
CASSVRTNTGELFF	TGCGCCAGCAGCGTGCGGACAAACACCGGGGAGCTGTTTTTT	NA	NA	TRBV5-1	TRBJ2-2
CASSLKIISSYEQYF	TGTGCCAGCAGTTTGAAGATTATTAGCTCCTACGAGCAGTACTTC	NA	NA	TRBV27	TRBJ2-7
CASRPQLGAGANVLTF	TGTGCCAGTAGACCCCAATTGGGGGCTGGGGCCAACGTCCTGACTTTC	NA	NA	TRBV19	TRBJ2-6
CASNRQDAEAFF	TGTGCCAGCAACAGGCAGGACGCTGAAGCTTTCTTT	once	NA	TRBV6-5	TRBJ1-1
CASNFPTGTGNSGANVLTF	TGTGCCAGTAACTTCCCCACCGGGACAGGGAACTCTGGGGCCAACGTCCTGACTTTC	once	TRBD1	TRBV19	TRBJ2-6
CASSTGEATGELFF	TGCGCCAGCAGCACAGGGGAGGCCACCGGGGAGCTGTTTTTT	once	NA	TRBV5-1	TRBJ2-2
CASSIRAAGGPDTQYF	TGTGCCAGCAGCATTCGGGCGGCGGGGGGGCCAGATACGCAGTATTTT	NA	TRBD2	TRBV6-2/TRBV6-3	TRBJ2-3
CASSSGTVGSYNEQFF	TGTGCCAGCAGCTCTGGGACAGTAGGTTCCTACAATGAGCAGTTCTTC	NA	TRBD1	TRBV7-3	TRBJ2-1